The 10 T cell receptor beta chains in this list originate from one sample, sequenced in a study of a mutant IDH1 vaccine in newly diagnosed glioma. For these TCRs, the target antigens are not known. Sample time point: week 23, last vaccination. Every vaccine dose comprised 300 ug of mutant IDH1 20-mer peptide plus topical imiquimod. Clones were sequenced by immunoSEQ multiplex PCR, and TCRdb holds only the in-frame ones, with some missing. The sample records approximately 44,000 clones, 75% to 95% being singletons. Sequenced here: PBMCs, sampled from a glioma patient whose treatment included an IDH1 peptide vaccine. Source of these receptors: a man aged 50 or older with glioma.

The sample holds a few counts of this clone. The CDR3 DNA reads TGTGCCAGCAGTGTGATGACAGGCGGCTACACCTTC. Its translation: CASSVMTGGYTF. The V gene is TRBV2, the J gene TRBJ1-2, with D possibly being TRBD1 (6 bases). The CDR3 has 12 amino acids. Deletions cut 4 bases from V and 8 bases from J, with 11 bases between. Germline values: CDR1 SNHLY, CDR2 FYNNEI.

The chain employs TRBV10-2 and TRBJ2-5; D perhaps matches TRBD2 (5 bases). From germline, CDR1 is WSHSY and CDR2 SAAADI. This CDR3 contains 14 residues. With 5 bases removed from V and 0 bases from J, the gap between germline ends came to 10 bases. Here the CDR3 DNA reads TGCGCCAGCAGTCCATACGGGAACCAAGAGACCCAGTACTTC. It encodes CASSPYGNQETQYF.

The rearrangement joins TRBV2 to TRBJ1-2; no firm D call. The CDR3 runs to 13 residues. CDR1 and CDR2 from the germline V gene are SNHLY and FYNNEI. Trimming removed 6 bases from V and 9 bases from J, with 17 bases in between. The CDR3 spells CASRPRRTDSYTF. CDR3 nucleotide sequence: TGTGCCAGCAGACCACGACGGACGGATAGCTACACCTTC.

The chain joins TRBV5-1 to TRBJ1-2, with 7 positions matching TRBD1. CDR1 is SGHRS and CDR2 is YFSETQ in the germline V gene. The CDR3 length is 14 residues. Germline trimming cut 4 bases from V and 7 bases from J; bases unmatched to any gene: 10. The chain's CDR3 is CASSPTTGSGGYTF. As DNA, the CDR3 is TGCGCCAGCAGCCCTACGACAGGGAGTGGTGGCTACACCTTC.

The chain joins TRBV5-8 to TRBJ2-5; TRBD2 agrees at 7 bases. Per germline, CDR1 SGHTS and CDR2 YDEGEE. The CDR3 contains 15 residues. J lost 3 bases, V lost 3 bases, and 8 bases had no gene match. CDR3: CASSYGLGIKETQYF. In nucleotides, the CDR3 is TGTGCCAGCAGCTATGGACTAGGCATTAAAGAGACCCAGTACTTC.

The CDR3 DNA follows: TGCGCCAGCAGGGGGAGGAATGAGCAGTTCTTC. It translates to CASRGRNEQFF. The chain joins TRBV5-1 to TRBJ2-1, with D possibly being TRBD2 (6 bases). CDR3 length equals 11 residues. The germline CDR1 and CDR2 sequences are SGHRS and YFSETQ. V shed 5 bases and J shed 7 bases, with 7 bases lying between them.

This chain joins TRBV30 and TRBJ2-5; the D gene is possibly TRBD1 (5 bases). The V gene's germline CDR1 is GTSNPN and CDR2 SVGIG (reference sequence). With 8 bases removed from V and 5 bases from J, the gap between germline ends came to 18 bases. The CDR3 sequence is 13 residues long. The CDR3 DNA is TGTGCCGGTGCCCTCCAGGGAAGGGAGACCCAGTACTTC. This translates into CAGALQGRETQYF. Complete variable domain (other parts from reference TRBV30 and TRBJ2-5): SQTIHQWPATLVQPVGSPLSLECTVEGTSNPNLYWYRQAAGRGLQLLFYSVGIGQISSEVPQNLSASRPQDRQFILSSKKLLLSDSGFYLCAGALQGRETQYFGPGTRLLVL.

This rearrangement joins TRBV7-2 to TRBJ2-7; 7 bases agree with TRBD1. The J segment lost 5 bases and the V segment lost 6 bases, leaving 7 bases of the junction unmatched. The germline V gene encodes CDR1 SGHTA and CDR2 FQGNSA. The CDR3 is made up of 13 amino acids. CDR3 loop: CASSPGGKDEQYF. The DNA for the CDR3 is TGTGCCAGCAGTCCAGGGGGTAAGGACGAGCAGTACTTC.

The chain combines TRBV15 with TRBJ1-2; D remains ambiguous. V was shortened by 5 bases and J by 1 base, with 17 bases between the two germline ends. Germline lookup yields CDR1 LNHNV and CDR2 YYDKDF (reference sequence). This CDR3 region has 16 residues. In DNA form, the CDR3 reads TGTGCCACCAGCCGATCGGTACCCGCGGTTAACTATGGCTACACCTTC. Its protein is CATSRSVPAVNYGYTF.

V is TRBV4-2 and J is TRBJ1-4; D gene uncertain. Deletions cut 7 bases from V and 6 bases from J, with 3 bases between. CDR1 is LGHNA, CDR2 YNFKEQ, per germline. This CDR3 has 10 amino acids. The CDR3 protein is CASKDEKLFF. For the CDR3, the DNA is TGTGCCAGCAAGGATGAAAAACTGTTTTTT.